The sequence of this T cell receptor (beta chain) was determined in a study of blood T cell repertoires in COVID-19. Study summary: The analysed material was cDNA or gDNA that came from T cells, B-cell-depleted T cells, or PBMCs.

This table comes from immunoSEQ multiplex PCR, and its TCRdb copy is limited to in-frame clones, with some not included. The sample has around 250,000 clones; approximately 87% are singletons. J was trimmed by 5 bases and V by 3 bases; bases with no gene match: 8. This CDR3 has 14 residues. Germline loops: CDR1 SGHNT, CDR2 YYREEE (reference sequence). V is TRBV5-4 and J is TRBJ2-7, with 7 bases matching TRBD1. Material for sequencing was peripheral blood. This receptor was identified in a man aged 55-75 years with acute or convalescent COVID-19. In nucleotides, the CDR3 is TGTGCCAGCAGCTCTTGGCGAGGGGGCGACGAGCAGTACTTC. As protein: CASSSWRGGDEQYF.